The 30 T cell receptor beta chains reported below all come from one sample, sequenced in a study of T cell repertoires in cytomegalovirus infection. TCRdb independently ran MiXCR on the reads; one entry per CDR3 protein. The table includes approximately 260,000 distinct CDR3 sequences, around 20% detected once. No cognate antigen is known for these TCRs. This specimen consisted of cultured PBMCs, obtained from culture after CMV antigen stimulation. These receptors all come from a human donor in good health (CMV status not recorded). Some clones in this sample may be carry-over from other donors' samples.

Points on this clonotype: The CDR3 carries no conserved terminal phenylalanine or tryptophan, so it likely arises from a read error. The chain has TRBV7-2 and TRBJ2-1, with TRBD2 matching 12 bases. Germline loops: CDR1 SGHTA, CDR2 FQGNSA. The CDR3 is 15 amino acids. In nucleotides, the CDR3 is TGTGCCAGCAGCCTAGCGGGAGGGCCGTACAATGAGCAGTTCTAC. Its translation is CASSLAGGPYNEQFY.

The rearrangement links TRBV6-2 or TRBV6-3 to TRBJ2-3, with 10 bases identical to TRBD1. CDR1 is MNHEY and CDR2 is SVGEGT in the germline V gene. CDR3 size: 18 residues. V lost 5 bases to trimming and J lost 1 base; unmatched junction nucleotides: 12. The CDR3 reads CASSALPPGTGGTDTQYF. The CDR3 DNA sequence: TGTGCCAGCAGTGCCCTCCCCCCTGGGACAGGGGGCACAGATACGCAGTATTTT.

The CDR3 sequence: CATCPGGGPSQETQYF. The CDR3 DNA reads as TGTGCCACCTGCCCGGGGGGCGGGCCCTCCCAAGAGACCCAGTACTTC. The chain has TRBV28 and TRBJ2-5, with D possibly being TRBD2 (7 bases). The CDR3 runs 16 residues. The V and J ends lost 10 bases and 1 base respectively, with 22 bases between them. The germline V gene encodes CDR1 MDHEN and CDR2 SYDVKM.

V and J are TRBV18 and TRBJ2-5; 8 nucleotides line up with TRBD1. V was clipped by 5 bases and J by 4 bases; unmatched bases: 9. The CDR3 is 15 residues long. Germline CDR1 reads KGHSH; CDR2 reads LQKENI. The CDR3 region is CASSTRDRSRETQYF. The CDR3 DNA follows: TGTGCCAGCTCAACCAGGGACAGGAGTCGAGAGACCCAGTACTTC.

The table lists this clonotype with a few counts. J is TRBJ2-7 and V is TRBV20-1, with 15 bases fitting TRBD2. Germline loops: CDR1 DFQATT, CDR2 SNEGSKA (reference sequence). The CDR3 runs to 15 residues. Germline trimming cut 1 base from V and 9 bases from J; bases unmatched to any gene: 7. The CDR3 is CSARVPGLAGGLQYF. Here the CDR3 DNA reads TGCAGTGCTAGAGTTCCGGGACTAGCGGGAGGCCTGCAGTACTTC.

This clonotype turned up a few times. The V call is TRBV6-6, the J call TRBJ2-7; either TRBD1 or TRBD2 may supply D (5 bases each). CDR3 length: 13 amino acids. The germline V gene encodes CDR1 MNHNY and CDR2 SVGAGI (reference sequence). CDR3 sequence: CASRKGQRAERGV. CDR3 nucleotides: TGTGCCAGCAGAAAGGGGCAGAGGGCGGAAAGGGGCGTC.

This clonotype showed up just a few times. CDR3 nucleotide sequence: TGTGCCAGCAGCGAAGATCAAAATTTCGGGGGGACTGCATATGGCTACACCTTC. Residues: CASSEDQNFGGTAYGYTF. This sequence joins TRBV7-9 and TRBJ1-2, with a possible D match to TRBD1 (5 bases). Germline V lookup: CDR1 SEHNR, CDR2 FQNEAQ (reference sequence). The CDR3 spans 18 residues. Trimming removed 5 bases at V and 5 bases at J, with 27 bases between.

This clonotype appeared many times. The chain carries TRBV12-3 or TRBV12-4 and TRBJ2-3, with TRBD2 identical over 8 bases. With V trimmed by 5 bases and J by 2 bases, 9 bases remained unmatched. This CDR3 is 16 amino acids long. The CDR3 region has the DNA TGTGCCAGCAGTGCCCCTGTACTAGCGGTCACAGATACGCAGTATTTT. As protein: CASSAPVLAVTDTQYF.

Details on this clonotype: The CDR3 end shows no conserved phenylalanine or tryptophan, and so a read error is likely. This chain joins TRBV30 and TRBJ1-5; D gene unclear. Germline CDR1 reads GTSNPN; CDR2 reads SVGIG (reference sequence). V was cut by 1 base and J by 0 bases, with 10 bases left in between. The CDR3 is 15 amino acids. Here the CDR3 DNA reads TGTGCCTGGAGTGCAGACGACGGTAGCAATCAGCCCCAGCATCTT. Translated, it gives CAWSADDGSNQPQHL.

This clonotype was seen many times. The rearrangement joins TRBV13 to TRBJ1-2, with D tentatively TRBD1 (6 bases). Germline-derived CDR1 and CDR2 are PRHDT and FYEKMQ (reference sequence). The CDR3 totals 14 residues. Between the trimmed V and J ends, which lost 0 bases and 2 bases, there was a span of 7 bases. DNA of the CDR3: TGTGCCAGCAGCTTAGGGACAGGAAACTATGGCTACACCTTC. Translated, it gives CASSLGTGNYGYTF.

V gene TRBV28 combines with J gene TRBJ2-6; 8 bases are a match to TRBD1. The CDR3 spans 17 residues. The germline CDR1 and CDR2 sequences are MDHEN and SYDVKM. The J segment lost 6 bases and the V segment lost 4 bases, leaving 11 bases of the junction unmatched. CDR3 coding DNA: TGTGCCAGCAGTTCCACCAGGACAGGGCGTGAGGCCAACGTCCTGACTTTC. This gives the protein CASSSTRTGREANVLTF.

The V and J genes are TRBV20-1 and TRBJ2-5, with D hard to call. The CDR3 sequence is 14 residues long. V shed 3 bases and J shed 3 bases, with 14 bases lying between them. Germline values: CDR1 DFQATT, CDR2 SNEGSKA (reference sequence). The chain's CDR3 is CSASGFLSEETQYF. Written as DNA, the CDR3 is TGCAGTGCTAGTGGGTTTTTGTCAGAAGAGACCCAGTACTTC.

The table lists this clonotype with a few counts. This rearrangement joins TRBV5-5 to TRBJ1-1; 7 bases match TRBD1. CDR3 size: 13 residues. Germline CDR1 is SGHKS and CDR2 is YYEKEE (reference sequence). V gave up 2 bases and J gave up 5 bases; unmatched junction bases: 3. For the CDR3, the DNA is TGTGCCAGCAGCTTTCAGGGGGGGACTGAAGCTTTCTTT. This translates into CASSFQGGTEAFF. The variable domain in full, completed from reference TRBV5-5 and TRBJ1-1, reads DAGVTQSPTHLIKTRGQQVTLRCSPISGHKSVSWYQQVLGQGPQFIFQYYEKEERGRGNFPDRFSARQFPNYSSELNVNALLLGDSALYLCASSFQGGTEAFFGQGTRLTVV.

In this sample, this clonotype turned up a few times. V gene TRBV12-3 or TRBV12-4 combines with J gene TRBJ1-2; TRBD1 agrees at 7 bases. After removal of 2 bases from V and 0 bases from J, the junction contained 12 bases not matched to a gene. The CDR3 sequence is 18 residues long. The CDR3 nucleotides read TGTGCCAGCAGTTTACGGGGACAGTTTCTACCAGCTAACTATGGCTACACCTTC. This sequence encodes CASSLRGQFLPANYGYTF.

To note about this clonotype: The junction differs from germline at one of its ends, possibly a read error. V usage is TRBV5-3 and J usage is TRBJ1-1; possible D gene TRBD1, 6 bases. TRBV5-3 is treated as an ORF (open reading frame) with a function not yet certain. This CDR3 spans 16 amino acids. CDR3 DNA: TGTGCCAGCAGCTTAGGGGGGGCGCAGAACGGTCCTGAAGCTTTCTTT. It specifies CASSLGGAQNGPEAFF.

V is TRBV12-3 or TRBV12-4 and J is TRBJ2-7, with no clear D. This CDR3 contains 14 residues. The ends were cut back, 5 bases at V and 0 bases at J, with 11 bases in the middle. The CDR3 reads CASSPLQSSYEQYF. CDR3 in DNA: TGTGCCAGCAGTCCATTACAGAGCTCCTACGAGCAGTACTTC.

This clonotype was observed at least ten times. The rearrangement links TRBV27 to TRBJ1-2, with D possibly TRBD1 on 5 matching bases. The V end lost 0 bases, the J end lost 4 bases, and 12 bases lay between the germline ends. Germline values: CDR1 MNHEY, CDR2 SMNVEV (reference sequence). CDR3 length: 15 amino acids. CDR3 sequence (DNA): TGTGCCAGCAGTTTATCGTACGGGACGGTCTATGGCTACACCTTC. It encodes CASSLSYGTVYGYTF.

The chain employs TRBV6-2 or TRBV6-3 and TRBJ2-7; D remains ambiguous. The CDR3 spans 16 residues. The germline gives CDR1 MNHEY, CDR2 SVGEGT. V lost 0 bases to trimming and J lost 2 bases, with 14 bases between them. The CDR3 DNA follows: TGTGCCAGCAGTTACTCGGTCGATGGCCGACCCTACGAGCAGTACGTC. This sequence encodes CASSYSVDGRPYEQYV.

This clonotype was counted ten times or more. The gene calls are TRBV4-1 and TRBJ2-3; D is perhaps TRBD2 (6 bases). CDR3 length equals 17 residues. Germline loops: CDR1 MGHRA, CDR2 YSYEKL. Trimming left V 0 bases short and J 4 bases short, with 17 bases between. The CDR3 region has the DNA TGCGCCAGCAGCCAAGATGGAGCAGGGATAGCGGCAGATACGCAGTATTTT. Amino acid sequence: CASSQDGAGIAADTQYF.

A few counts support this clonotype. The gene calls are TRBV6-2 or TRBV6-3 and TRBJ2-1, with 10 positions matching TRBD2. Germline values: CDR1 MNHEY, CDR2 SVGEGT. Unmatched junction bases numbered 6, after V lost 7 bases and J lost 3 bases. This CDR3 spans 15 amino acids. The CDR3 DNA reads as TGTGCCAGCAAGCCGGGACTAGCGTACTACAATGAGCAGTTCTTC. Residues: CASKPGLAYYNEQFF.

CDR3 DNA sequence: TGTGCCAGCAGCCGGGGACATCAGGATGTGGAGCAGTACTTC. Translated, it gives CASSRGHQDVEQYF. The genes are TRBV27 and TRBJ2-7, with a possible D match to TRBD1 (6 bases). Germline lookup yields CDR1 MNHEY and CDR2 SMNVEV (reference sequence). V gave up 6 bases and J gave up 7 bases, with 19 bases separating them. The CDR3 contains 14 residues.

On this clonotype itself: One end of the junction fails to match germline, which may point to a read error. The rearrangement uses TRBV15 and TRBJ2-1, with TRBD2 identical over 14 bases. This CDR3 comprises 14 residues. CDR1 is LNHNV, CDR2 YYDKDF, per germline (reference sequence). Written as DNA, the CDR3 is TGTGCCACGCAGACGGGACTAGCGGGAGATGAGCAGCTCTTC. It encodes CATQTGLAGDEQLF.

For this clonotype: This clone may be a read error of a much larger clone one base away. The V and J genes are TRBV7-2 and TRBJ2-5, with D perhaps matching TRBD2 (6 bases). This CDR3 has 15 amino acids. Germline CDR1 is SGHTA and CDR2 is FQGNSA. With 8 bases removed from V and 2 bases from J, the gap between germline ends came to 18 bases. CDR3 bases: TGTGCCAGCGGCCAGACTAGGTGGGGGCAAGAGACCCAGTACTTC. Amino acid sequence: CASGQTRWGQETQYF.

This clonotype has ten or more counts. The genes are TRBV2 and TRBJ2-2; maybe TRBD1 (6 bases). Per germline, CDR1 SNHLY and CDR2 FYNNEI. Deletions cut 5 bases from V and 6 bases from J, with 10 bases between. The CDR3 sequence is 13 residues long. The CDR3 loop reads CASSIRGSGELFF. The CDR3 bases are TGTGCCAGCAGTATCAGGGGATCCGGGGAGCTGTTTTTT.

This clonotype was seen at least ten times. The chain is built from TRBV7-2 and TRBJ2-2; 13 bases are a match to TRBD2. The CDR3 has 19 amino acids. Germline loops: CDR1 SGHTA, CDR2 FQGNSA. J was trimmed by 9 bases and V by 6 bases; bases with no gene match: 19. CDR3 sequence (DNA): TGTGCCAGCAGTATTACCGATGGGGCGACTAGCGGGAGGTTTAGGGAGCTGTTTTTT. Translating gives CASSITDGATSGRFRELFF.

The CDR3 DNA reads as TGTGCCAGCAGCCCTGGAGTAGTTCAGCCCCAGCATTTT. It specifies CASSPGVVQPQHF. This chain joins TRBV11-2 and TRBJ1-5; D uncertain. The CDR3 runs to 13 residues. The ends were cut back, 5 bases at V and 6 bases at J, with 11 bases in the middle. CDR1 and CDR2 from the germline V gene are SGHAT and FQNNGV.

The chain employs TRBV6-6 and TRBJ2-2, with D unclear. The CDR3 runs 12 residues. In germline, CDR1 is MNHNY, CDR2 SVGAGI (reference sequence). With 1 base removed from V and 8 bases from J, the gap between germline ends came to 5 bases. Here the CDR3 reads CASSYLGGELFF. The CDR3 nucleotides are TGTGCCAGCAGTTACTTGGGTGGGGAGCTGTTTTTT.

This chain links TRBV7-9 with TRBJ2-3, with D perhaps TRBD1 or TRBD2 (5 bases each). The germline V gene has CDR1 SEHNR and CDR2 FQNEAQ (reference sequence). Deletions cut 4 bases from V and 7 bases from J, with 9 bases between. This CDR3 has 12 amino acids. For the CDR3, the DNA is TGTGCCAGCAGCTCGGGACGAAATACGCAGTATTTT. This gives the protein CASSSGRNTQYF.

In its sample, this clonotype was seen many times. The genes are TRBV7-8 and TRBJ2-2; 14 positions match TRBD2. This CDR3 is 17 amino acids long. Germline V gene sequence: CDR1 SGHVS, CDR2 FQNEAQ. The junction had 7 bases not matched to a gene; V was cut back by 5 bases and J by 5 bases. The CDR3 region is CASSRGLAGVGTGELFF. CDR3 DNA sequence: TGTGCCAGCAGCAGGGGACTAGCGGGAGTGGGGACCGGGGAGCTGTTTTTT.

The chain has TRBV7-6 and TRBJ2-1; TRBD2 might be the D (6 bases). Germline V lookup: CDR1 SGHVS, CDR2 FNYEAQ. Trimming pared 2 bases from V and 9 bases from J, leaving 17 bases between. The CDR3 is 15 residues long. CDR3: CASSLRVAERGEQFF. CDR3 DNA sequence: TGTGCCAGCAGCTTAAGAGTAGCGGAGAGGGGTGAGCAGTTCTTC.